The 24 T cell receptor beta chains below come from one sample, sequenced in a study of T cell repertoires in breast cancer listed by TCRdb under 2016. The method was emulsion pairing. The reads were generated on an Illumina MiSeq. Unpaired genes were suppressed by a second nested PCR with blocking oligos, after which a third nested PCR added Illumina adaptors and barcodes. TCRdb itself trimmed the public reads at Q25 with fastp, ran MiXCR and retained productive beta chains. Rows are unified per CDR3 protein, each entry keeping the most common DNA and genes. The sample includes some 150 distinct CDR3 sequences, with 35% to 55% observed a single time. Jointly, the top ten make up approximately 96% of the sample. To analyze paired alpha-beta TCRs of CD8+ T cells, the researchers used an expanded emulsion RT-PCR method with primers covering all TCR V genes. What was sequenced was CD8+ T cells. These receptors were collected from a pool of human donors with breast cancer or a healthy control (not recorded which).

By its share, this clonotype is large. The chain has TRBV7-2 and TRBJ2-1, with TRBD2 matching 8 bases. V dropped 3 bases and J dropped 7; count of bases not matched to a gene: 11. Germline CDR1 SGHTA, CDR2 FQGNSA. CDR3 length: 16 amino acids. The CDR3 nucleotides read TGTGCCAGCAGCTTTTGGCGGGGGGCTATTTGGAATGAGCAGTTCTTC. It translates to CASSFWRGAIWNEQFF.

As regards this clonotype: The CDR3 ends on some other residue instead of the conserved phenylalanine or tryptophan, so this is likely a read error. Because the CDR3's place on the DNA is in doubt, the DNA is left out and the CDR3 is given as listed by TCRdb. The chain has TRBV7-3 and TRBJ1-2. The CDR3 sequence runs 13 residues, both termini included. The germline CDR1 and CDR2 sequences are SGHTA and FQGTGA. CDR3 sequence reads: CASSLNGVYGYNI.

Within the sample, this clonotype is large. V gene TRBV4-2 combines with J gene TRBJ2-1; 11 bases are a match to TRBD2. Germline values: CDR1 LGHNA, CDR2 YNFKEQ. This CDR3 spans 16 amino acids. V trimming: 3 bases; J trimming: 4 bases; junction bases outside the gene matches: 5. CDR3 in DNA: TGTGCCAGCAGCCAGCTGACTAGCGGGATATACAATGAGCAGTTCTTC. This translates into CASSQLTSGIYNEQFF.

About this clonotype itself: The CDR3 ends on some other residue instead of the conserved phenylalanine or tryptophan, so this is likely a read error. Because the CDR3's place on the DNA is in doubt, the DNA is left out and the CDR3 is given as listed by TCRdb. The chain recombines TRBV7-3 with TRBJ1-2. Looked up from germline, CDR1 is SGHTA and CDR2 is FQGTGA. The CDR3 totals 13 residues, both ends included. The CDR3 reads CSSSLNVGYGYKL.

Only one count was recorded for this clonotype. This may stem from a read error, because a much larger clone lies one nucleotide away. This sequence joins TRBV7-6 and TRBJ2-1, with D possibly TRBD2 on 6 matching bases. V lost 8 bases and J 12 bases, leaving 23 bases between the germline ends. The CDR3 sequence is 14 residues long. Germline lookup yields CDR1 SGHVS and CDR2 FNYEAQ. CDR3 nucleotides: TGTGCCAGCTGCTCGGAGGGCCAGCTTGATGGGCAGTTCTTC. Translated, it gives CASCSEGQLDGQFF. The full variable domain, in which reference TRBV7-6 and TRBJ2-1 provide the parts outside the CDR3, is GAGVSQSPRYKVTKRGQDVALRCDPISGHVSLYWYRQALGQGPEFLTYFNYEAQQDKSGLPNDRFSAERPEGSISTLTIQRTEQRDSAMYRCASCSEGQLDGQFFGPGTRLTVL.

A remark on this clonotype: The junction does not match germline at one end; this may be a read error. The V gene is TRBV7-3, the J gene TRBJ1-2; D might be TRBD1 (6 bases). The CDR3 has 13 residues. Germline CDR1 reads SGHTA; CDR2 reads FQGTGA. For the CDR3, the DNA is TGTGCCAACAGCTCGGGGGCAGAGACTGGCTACACCTTC. As protein: CANSSGAETGYTF.

For this clonotype: The conserved closing phenylalanine or tryptophan is absent in this CDR3, likely reflecting a read error. This sequence joins TRBV7-9 and TRBJ1-5; 8 nucleotides match TRBD1. Germline loops: CDR1 SEHNR, CDR2 FQNEAQ (reference sequence). The CDR3 contains 17 residues. V was clipped by 5 bases and J by 5 bases; unmatched bases: 14. This chain's CDR3 is CASSGHRDRNPDQPQHS. In nucleotides, the CDR3 is TGTGCCAGCAGCGGCCACCGGGACAGGAATCCCGATCAGCCCCAGCATTCT.

This clonotype showed up many times. The chain joins TRBV7-6 to TRBJ2-1, with D perhaps TRBD2 (6 bases). Germline V gene data show CDR1 as SGHVS and CDR2 as FNYEAQ. V was pared by 8 bases and J by 8 bases, with 19 bases between. CDR3 length equals 14 residues. CDR3 coding DNA: TGTGCCAGCTGCTCGGAGGGCCAGCTTGATGAGCAGTTCTTC. Its protein product is CASCSEGQLDEQFF.

There are many counts of this clonotype. The chain links TRBV7-2 to TRBJ1-4, with no clear D. Germline V gene sequence: CDR1 SGHTA, CDR2 FQGNSA. The CDR3 sequence is 13 residues long. Trimming took 2 bases from V and 8 from J, leaving 9 bases between them. The CDR3 region has the DNA TGTGCCAGCAGCTTAAGTGCAACGGAAAAACTGTTTTTT. Translated: CASSLSATEKLFF.

This clonotype appeared once. An end of the junction does not agree with germline; a read error may underlie this. This chain joins TRBV7-3 and TRBJ1-1; TRBD1 agrees at 10 bases. The CDR3 contains 15 residues. CDR1 is SGHTA and CDR2 is FQGTGA in the germline V gene. The CDR3 sequence: CASSLTGGMNYESFF. CDR3 sequence (DNA): TGTGCCAGCAGCTTGACAGGGGGCATGAACTATGAATCTTTCTTT.

This clonotype is deemed medium-sized. V usage is TRBV6-2 or TRBV6-3 and J usage is TRBJ1-5; 9 bases are a match to TRBD1. V lost 7 bases and J lost 7; bases outside the gene matches: 11. The CDR3 is made up of 15 amino acids. Germline CDR1 is MNHEY and CDR2 is SVGEGT. The CDR3 protein is CASTLGQGFRQPQHF. For the CDR3, the DNA is TGTGCCAGCACCTTGGGACAGGGTTTTCGGCAGCCCCAGCATTTT.

This clonotype is termed medium-sized. The chain joins TRBV7-2 to TRBJ2-7; D is undetermined. Germline values: CDR1 SGHTA, CDR2 FQGNSA. V was trimmed by 5 bases and J by 5 bases, leaving 7 bases between them. The CDR3 consists of 11 residues. Written as DNA, the CDR3 is TGTGCCAGCAGCGATACCGACGAGCAGTACTTC. Protein sequence: CASSDTDEQYF. Together with reference TRBV7-2 and TRBJ2-7, the CDR3 gives the full variable domain: GAGVSQSPSNKVTEKGKDVELRCDPISGHTALYWYRQSLGQGLEFLIYFQGNSAPDKSGLPSDRFSAERTGGSVSTLTIQRTQQEDSAVYLCASSDTDEQYFGPGTRLTVT.

In the case of this clonotype: No conserved phenylalanine or tryptophan ends this CDR3, so it is likely a read error. The DNA is left out, because the CDR3 cannot be placed on it with certainty; the CDR3 is given as TCRdb lists it. This chain uses TRBV7-3 with TRBJ1-2; the table gives TRBD1 as D, unverified against the DNA. The germline CDR1 and CDR2 sequences are SGHTA and FQGTGA. Termini included, the CDR3 measures 13 amino acids. CDR3 residues: CASSLNGGYGDKL.

This clonotype ranks as hyperexpanded. This chain joins TRBV7-6 and TRBJ1-4; unclear D gene. CDR3 length: 14 amino acids. Germline CDR1 reads SGHVS; CDR2 reads FNYEAQ. The V end was cut by 5 bases, the J end by 3 bases, with 10 bases between. The CDR3 protein is CASSALTANEKLFF. In DNA, the CDR3 is TGTGCCAGCAGCGCCCTGACGGCTAATGAAAAACTGTTTTTT.

Turning to this clonotype: A read error may be the cause here, since a much bigger clone is one base away. The chain recombines TRBV27 with TRBJ1-1; no clear D. Germline loops: CDR1 MNHEY, CDR2 SMNVEV (reference sequence). The CDR3 is 11 residues long. Deletions cut 11 bases from V and 1 base from J, with 8 bases between. CDR3: CAGIPNTEAFF. CDR3 bases: TGTGCCGGCATACCGAACACTGAAGCTTTCTTT.

As to this clonotype: The junction departs from germline at one end; a sequencing error may be responsible. CDR3 bases: TGTGCCCGCAGCGCCCTGACGGCTAATGAAAGACAGTTTTTT. Encoded protein: CARSALTANERQFF. V and J are TRBV7-6 and TRBJ1-4, with D unclear. From germline, CDR1 is SGHVS and CDR2 FNYEAQ. The length of the CDR3 is 14 residues.

Details on this clonotype: An end of the junction does not agree with germline; a read error may underlie this. This chain joins TRBV7-9 and TRBJ1-5; 8 nucleotides match TRBD1. The CDR3 covers 17 residues. The germline V gene encodes CDR1 SEHNR and CDR2 FQNEAQ (reference sequence). The CDR3 sequence is CASSDRRDRNPNRPQHF. The DNA for the CDR3 is TGTGCCAGCAGCGACCGCCGGGACAGGAATCCCAATCGGCCCCAGCATTTT.

This clonotype showed up many times. The V call is TRBV10-3, the J call TRBJ2-5; TRBD2 aligns across 8 bases. Germline V gene data show CDR1 as ENHRY and CDR2 as SYGVKD. V was pared by 8 bases and J by 7 bases, with 12 bases of the junction left unmatched. The CDR3 sequence is 14 residues long. DNA for the CDR3: TGTGCCATCGGGTCGGGGGGGCCACCCATGACCCAGTACTTC. Translation gives CAIGSGGPPMTQYF.

This clonotype was counted a few times. A much larger clone differs by one base, so this may be a read error. This sequence joins TRBV7-3 and TRBJ1-6; no definite D call. Germline CDR1 SGHTA, CDR2 FQGTGA. This CDR3 is 15 amino acids long. Here the CDR3 DNA reads TGCGCCAGCAGCTTAACTGGAGGAGGAAATTCACCCCTCCACTTT. This translates into CASSLTGGGNSPLHF. Filled out from reference TRBV7-3 and TRBJ1-6, the complete variable domain reads GAGVSQTPSNKVTEKGKYVELRCDPISGHTALYWYRQSLGQGPEFLIYFQGTGAADDSGLPNDRFFAVRPEGSVSTLKIQRTERGDSAVYLCASSLTGGGNSPLHFGNGTRLTVT.

With regard to this clonotype: At one end the junction does not follow the germline gene, possibly because of a read error. This chain uses TRBV6-8 with TRBJ1-3; no clear D gene. The CDR3 spans 14 residues. The V gene's germline CDR1 is MNHGY and CDR2 SAAAGT. The CDR3 DNA reads as TGTTCCAGCAGTCCCCAGACTACTGGAAACAAAATATATTTT. This sequence encodes CSSSPQTTGNKIYF.

V is TRBV7-3 and J is TRBJ2-4, with 10 bases identical to TRBD1. The V segment lost 1 base and the J segment 8 bases; nucleotides outside the gene matches: 2. This CDR3 region has 14 residues. Germline V gene lookup returns CDR1 SGHTA and CDR2 FQGTGA. CDR3 protein: CASSLRQGADIQYF. The CDR3 nucleotides are TGTGCCAGCAGCTTAAGACAGGGGGCGGACATTCAGTACTTC.

Regarding this clonotype: Compared with germline, one end of the junction differs, possibly owing to a read error. J is TRBJ2-3 and V is TRBV7-2; D is uncertain. This CDR3 region has 11 residues. CDR1 SGHTA and CDR2 FQGNSA come from the germline V gene. The CDR3 spells CAGSLTDTRYF. CDR3 sequence (DNA): TGTGCCGGCAGCCTCACAGATACGCGGTATTTT. Drawing the rest from reference TRBV7-2 and TRBJ2-3, the complete variable domain is GAGVSQSPSNKVTEKGKDVELRCDPISGHTALYWYRQSLGQGLEFLIYFQGNSAPDKSGLPSDRFSAERTGGSVSTLTIQRTQQEDSAVYLCAGSLTDTRYFGPGTRLTVL.

This clonotype qualifies as medium-sized. The V call is TRBV27, the J call TRBJ1-1; no firm D call. Germline V gives CDR1 MNHEY, CDR2 SMNVEV (reference sequence). This CDR3 region has 11 residues. The germline V and J ends were trimmed by 7 bases and 1 base, with 4 bases remaining between them. The CDR3: CASISNTEAFF. The CDR3 DNA reads as TGTGCCAGCATATCGAACACTGAAGCTTTCTTT.

This clonotype was detected many times. A read error may account for a junction end that differs from germline. V and J are TRBV7-3 and TRBJ1-6, with D unclear. Germline-derived CDR1 and CDR2 are SGHTA and FQGTGA. The CDR3 extends over 15 amino acids. CDR3 residues: CASSLTEGGNSPLHF. The CDR3 region has the DNA TGCGCCAGCAGCTTAACTGAAGGAGGAAATTCACCCCTCCACTTT.